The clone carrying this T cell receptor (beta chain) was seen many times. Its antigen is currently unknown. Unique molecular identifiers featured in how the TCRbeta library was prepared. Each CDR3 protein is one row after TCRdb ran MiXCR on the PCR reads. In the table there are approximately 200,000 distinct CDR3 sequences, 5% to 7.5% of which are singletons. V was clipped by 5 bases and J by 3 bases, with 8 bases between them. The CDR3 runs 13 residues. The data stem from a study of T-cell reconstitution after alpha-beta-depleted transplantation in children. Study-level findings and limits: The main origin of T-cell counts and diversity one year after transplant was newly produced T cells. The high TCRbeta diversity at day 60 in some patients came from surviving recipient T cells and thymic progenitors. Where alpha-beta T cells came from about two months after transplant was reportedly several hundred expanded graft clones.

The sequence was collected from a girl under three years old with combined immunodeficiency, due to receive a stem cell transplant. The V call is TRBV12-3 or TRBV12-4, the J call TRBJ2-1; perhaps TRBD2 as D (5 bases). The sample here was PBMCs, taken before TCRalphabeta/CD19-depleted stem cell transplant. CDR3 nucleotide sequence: TGTGCCAGCAGTCGCGGGTTCTACAATGAGCAGTTCTTC. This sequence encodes CASSRGFYNEQFF.